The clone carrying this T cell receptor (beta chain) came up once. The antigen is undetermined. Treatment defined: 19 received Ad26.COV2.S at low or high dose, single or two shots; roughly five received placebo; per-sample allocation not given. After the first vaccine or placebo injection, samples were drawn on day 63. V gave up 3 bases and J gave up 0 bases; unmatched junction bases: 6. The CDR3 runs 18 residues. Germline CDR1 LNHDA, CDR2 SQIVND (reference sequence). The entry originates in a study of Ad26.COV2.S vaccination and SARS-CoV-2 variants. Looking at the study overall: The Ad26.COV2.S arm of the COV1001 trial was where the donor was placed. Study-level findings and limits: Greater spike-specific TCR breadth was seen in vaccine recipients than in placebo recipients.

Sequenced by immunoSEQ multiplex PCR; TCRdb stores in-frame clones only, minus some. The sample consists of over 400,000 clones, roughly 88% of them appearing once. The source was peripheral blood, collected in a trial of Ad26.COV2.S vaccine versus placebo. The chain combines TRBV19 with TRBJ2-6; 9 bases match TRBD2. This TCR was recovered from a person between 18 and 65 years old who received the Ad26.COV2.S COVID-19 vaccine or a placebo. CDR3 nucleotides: TGTGCCAGTAGTATTGGCGGTAGCGGGAGCTCTGGGGCCAACGTCCTGACTTTC. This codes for CASSIGGSGSSGANVLTF.